This paragraph covers one T cell receptor (beta chain) sequence. Seattle-derived patients entered the study during active infection and were followed longitudinally. The CDR3 is 13 residues long. CDR1 is ENHRY, CDR2 SYGVKD, per germline. The ends were cut back, 3 bases at V and 0 bases at J, with 5 bases in the middle. The data derive from a study of blood T cell repertoires in COVID-19. Study-level information: Specimens from acute and convalescent COVID-19 originated in the United States, Italy and Spain. PBMCs, B-cell-depleted T cells, or T cells provided the cDNA or gDNA that made up the material.

The authors' processing: Amplification of reference gene primers was used by the study to estimate nucleated cell counts. Repertoires were generated with immunoSEQ multiplex PCR, while TCRdb's copy carries only in-frame clones and drops some. That table gives V, J and clone size, and the DNA gave D and trimming. The sample carries fewer than 200,000 clones, more than 85% recorded once. The rearrangement links TRBV10-3 to TRBJ1-1; D uncertain. Sequenced: peripheral blood. This receptor was obtained from a woman older than 75 with COVID-19, enrolled during active disease. The CDR3 nucleotides read TGTGCCATCAGTGAAACGGTGAACACTGAAGCTTTCTTT. This translates into CAISETVNTEAFF.